This T cell receptor (beta chain) was sequenced during a study of OX40 agonist ivuxolimab in advanced cancers. The study in broad terms: Ivuxolimab, which targeted the costimulatory receptor OX40 (CD134), was an agonistic, fully human IgG2 monoclonal antibody. Intravenous ivuxolimab was administered to patients every 2 weeks at six dose levels: 0.01, 0.1, 0.3, 1.5, 3 and 10 mg/kg. Of the roughly 50 dose-escalation patients, hepatocellular carcinoma was present in roughly 19, melanoma in about 15, renal cell carcinoma in 9 and head and neck cancer in 9. In the dose-escalation cohort, 65% to 85% of patients were male, and the mean age was roughly 56 years with a range of roughly 20 to 85. Patients were allowed to have had prior anti-PD-1, anti-PD-L1 or anti-CTLA-4 therapy, and about 40% of the dose-escalation patients had been treated with checkpoint inhibitors. Partial responses were achieved by three dose-escalation patients, of whom one had hepatocellular carcinoma and two had cutaneous melanoma. Peripheral TCRbeta sequencing was intended to test whether TCR sequence diversity was altered and clonal T-cell expansion was caused by ivuxolimab. The paper covers the monotherapy dose-escalation part of the phase I ivuxolimab trial, which included N = 52 patients.

General conclusions and limits of the study: At doses of 0.1 to 3.0 mg/kg, clonal expansion of both CD4+ and CD8+ blood T cells was observed from baseline to week 6. In the 0.1-3.0 mg/kg groups, partial responders had among the lowest normalized peripheral clonal expansion, particularly in CD8+ T cells. Low levels of normalized T-cell clonal expansion were also seen in some patients who did not respond. After ivuxolimab, expanded clones were on average more numerous among CD8+ T cells than among CD4+ T cells. Antigen specificity was not determined for the clonally expanded peripheral T cells.

Patients with a history of autoimmune disease or receiving systemic immunosuppression were excluded from the trial. Peripheral blood for TCR sequencing was collected from all dose cohorts at baseline, on cycle 4 day 1, and on cycle 7 day 1. Samples were obtained from an open-label, multicenter, first-in-human phase I dose-escalation trial of ivuxolimab. The trial enrolled adults with locally advanced or metastatic head and neck squamous cell, hepatocellular, melanoma or renal cell carcinoma. Before TCR sequencing, CD4+ T cells and CD8+ T cells were sorted from peripheral blood as separate populations. Remarks on this clone: Its antigen target is currently unknown. Base quality data are lacking; no much larger clone is found one base away.

For sequencing of the TCRbeta CDR3 region, genomic DNA was extracted from the sorted cells. The immunoSEQ Assay was used for sequencing of TCRbeta CDR3 regions. Sourced from immuneACCESS, this table was stored by TCRdb with only in-frame sequences that have V and J called. A share of the clones is absent; for the studies checked, an unresolved V gene accounts for under half, and the remainder has no known explanation. The sample records approximately 71,000 clones, about 83% of which are singletons. The ten largest account for 0.78% of the sample. From the cysteine up to the phenylalanine, the CDR3 has a length of 16 residues. Kept here is only the CDR3 DNA, which spans 48 bases and is read in frame from base 1. Via the germline V gene (reference sequence), CDR1 is LNHNV and CDR2 YYDKDF. The junction shows trimming of 0 bases on V and 4 bases on J, plus 14 bases between the germline ends.

This TCR was sampled from an adult with an advanced solid tumor such as melanoma, head and neck, liver or kidney cancer. The sample here was CD4+ or CD8+ T cells sorted from blood, taken in a trial of the OX40 agonist ivuxolimab. The rearrangement joined TRBV15 to TRBJ2-3; the D gene cannot be resolved reliably. CDR3 loop: CATSRDSRPSPDTQYF. In nucleotides, the sequence is TGTGCCACCAGCAGAGATTCAAGGCCGTCGCCAGATACGCAGTATTTT.